The clone carrying this TCR beta chain showed up just a few times. Its specificity is not known. The record originates from a study of beta chain features in type 1 diabetes. General study findings and limits: Naive, central memory and Treg TCRB repertoires seemed to resemble each other more closely in patients than they did in healthy donors. There was a moderate but significant shortening of TCRB CDR3s in all four CD4+ subsets of Type 1 diabetes patients.

Reverse transcribing all isolated RNA meant expressed TCRB transcripts were sequenced. Samples of naive, central memory and regulatory T cells yielded a mean of around 3.4 million reads. Clones were read by immunoSEQ multiplex PCR, and TCRdb kept only the in-frame ones, dropping some. The sample lists roughly 180,000 clones; less than 10% were seen once. The V gene lost 2 bases and the J gene lost 4 bases, with 5 bases spanning the gap. From germline, CDR1 is MRHNA and CDR2 SNTAGT. The CDR3 sequence is 12 residues long. Source material: central memory CD4+ T cells from blood. This rearrangement joins TRBV6-4 to TRBJ2-5, with a possible D match to TRBD1 (5 bases). The sequence came from a man aged 18 to 35 with type 1 diabetes. In DNA form, the CDR3 reads TGTGCCAGCAGTGACAGGGGAGAGACCCAGTACTTC. It is translated as CASSDRGETQYF.